What follows is one TCR beta chain and its context. Antigen specificity is unknown. The PCR ran on 60 Vbeta and 13 Jbeta primers. Measured with immunoSEQ multiplex PCR; TCRdb has only the in-frame clones, and not every one. The sample carries 200,000 to 250,000 clones, over 80% recorded once. This sample was taken from a study of cytomegalovirus exposure and HLA in healthy donors. Findings and caveats of the study: DRB1 showed the most TCR associations and HLA-C the fewest in a later analysis, as rates varied by HLA locus. When a later analysis compared HLA-associated TCR beta chains with equally common others, the HLA-associated chains turned out to be more clonally expanded and to have lower generation probabilities.

Trimming removed 3 bases at V and 2 bases at J, with 7 bases between. The CDR3 is made up of 13 amino acids. Germline loops: CDR1 LNHDA, CDR2 SQIVND (reference sequence). This chain connects TRBV19 to TRBJ1-2; D not certain. The receptor was derived from a woman in her fifties or sixties in good health and CMV-seropositive. The sequencing input was PBMCs. The CDR3 protein is CASSITGNYGYTF. The DNA for the CDR3 is TGTGCCAGTAGTATTACGGGAAACTATGGCTACACCTTC.